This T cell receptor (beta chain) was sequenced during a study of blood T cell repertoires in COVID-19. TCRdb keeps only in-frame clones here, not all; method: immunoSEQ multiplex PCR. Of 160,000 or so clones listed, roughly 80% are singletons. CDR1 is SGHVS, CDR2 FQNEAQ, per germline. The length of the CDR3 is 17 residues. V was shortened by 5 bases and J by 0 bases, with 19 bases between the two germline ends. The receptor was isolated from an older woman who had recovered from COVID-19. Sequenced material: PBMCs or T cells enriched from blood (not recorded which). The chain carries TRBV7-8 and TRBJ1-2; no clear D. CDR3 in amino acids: CASSPTQHHLTNYGYTF. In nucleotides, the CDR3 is TGTGCCAGCAGCCCCACCCAACACCATCTTACTAACTATGGCTACACCTTC. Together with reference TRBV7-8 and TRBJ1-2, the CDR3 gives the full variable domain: GAGVSQSPRYKVAKRGQDVALRCDPISGHVSLFWYQQALGQGPEFLTYFQNEAQLDKSGLPSDRFFAERPEGSVSTLKIQRTQQEDSAVYLCASSPTQHHLTNYGYTFGSGTRLTVV.